This entry lists 16 T cell receptor beta chains sequenced from one sample in a study of lymphopenia after photon versus proton radiotherapy. Here immunoSEQ multiplex PCR was the method, and the copy in TCRdb shows in-frame clones only, minus some. Counted here are tens of thousands of clones, 82% occurring once; the ten biggest clones make up around 20%. This specimen consisted of peripheral blood, obtained from a patient treated with proton-based radiotherapy. The receptors derive from a woman aged 70-85 years with pancreatic cancer.

V is TRBV11-3 and J is TRBJ2-3; 7 positions match TRBD2. Germline V gene data show CDR1 as SGHNT and CDR2 as YENEEA. The CDR3 is made up of 14 amino acids. The ends lost 5 bases at V and 3 bases at J; junction bases unmatched: 5. This chain's CDR3 is CASSPGLVTDTQYF. Here the CDR3 DNA reads TGTGCCAGCAGCCCTGGACTAGTAACAGATACGCAGTATTTT.

The chain carries TRBV7-2 and TRBJ2-7; a weak D match, TRBD2 (5 bases). This CDR3 contains 16 residues. Germline V gene sequence: CDR1 SGHTA, CDR2 FQGNSA. The V end was cut by 5 bases, the J end by 4 bases, with 21 bases between. The CDR3 sequence is CASSPSVGSLRYEQYF. CDR3 nucleotides: TGTGCCAGCAGCCCCTCGGTTGGGAGTCTGCGTTACGAGCAGTACTTC.

The rearrangement links TRBV15 to TRBJ1-5, with D unclear. V gave up 0 bases and J gave up 4 bases, with 10 bases separating them. Per the germline V gene, CDR1 is LNHNV and CDR2 is YYDKDF (reference sequence). The CDR3 has 15 amino acids. The DNA of the CDR3 is TGTGCCACCAGCAGAGATCTACAGAAAAATCAGCCCCAGCATTTT. Translated: CATSRDLQKNQPQHF.

The J gene is TRBJ2-1, the V gene TRBV29-1, with 8 bases that match TRBD2. The V gene end was trimmed by 4 bases and the J gene end by 1 base; junction bases not matched to a gene: 6. The CDR3 covers 15 residues. Germline-derived CDR1 and CDR2 are SQVTM and ANQGSEA. CDR3 region: CSVAPLAVSYNEQFF. The CDR3 bases are TGCAGCGTTGCGCCACTAGCGGTATCCTACAATGAGCAGTTCTTC.

The rearrangement links TRBV7-2 to TRBJ1-1; tentatively, D is TRBD1 (6 bases). Looked up from germline, CDR1 is SGHTA and CDR2 is FQGNSA. V was trimmed by 1 base and J by 11 bases, leaving 20 bases between them. The CDR3 is made up of 15 amino acids. Here the CDR3 DNA reads TGTGCCAGCAGCTTAGATGTGGGCGGGGGGGCCGGGGCTTTCTTT. It translates to CASSLDVGGGAGAFF.

The chain links TRBV6-5 to TRBJ1-1; 7 bases line up with TRBD1. This CDR3 spans 13 amino acids. Germline assignment: CDR1 MNHEY and CDR2 SVGAGI. Trimming took 5 bases from V and 1 from J; bases not matched to a gene: 1. Written as DNA, the CDR3 is TGTGCCAGCAGTAGACAGGGGAACACTGAAGCTTTCTTT. Translation: CASSRQGNTEAFF.

This clone occurred once. This chain links TRBV4-1 with TRBJ1-1; no reliable D call. V gave up 1 base and J gave up 0 bases, with 3 bases separating them. CDR3 size: 13 residues. CDR1 and CDR2 (germline): MGHRA, YSYEKL. The CDR3 nucleotides read TGCGCCAGCAGCCAAGCTATGAACACTGAAGCTTTCTTT. Protein product: CASSQAMNTEAFF.

This clone was observed once. The rearrangement uses TRBV10-2 and TRBJ2-3; possible D gene TRBD2, 6 bases. Trimming pared 9 bases from V and 1 base from J, leaving 11 bases between. Germline CDR1 and CDR2: WSHSY and SAAADI. This CDR3 contains 13 residues. CDR3 in amino acids: CARGTSRTDTQYF. As DNA, the CDR3 is TGCGCCAGAGGGACTTCCCGCACAGATACGCAGTATTTT.

This clone was found a few times. The J gene is TRBJ2-5, the V gene TRBV29-1; TRBD1 is a possible D gene (6 bases). Trimming removed 4 bases from V and 7 bases from J, with 13 bases in between. The CDR3 has 12 residues. Germline V gene sequence: CDR1 SQVTM, CDR2 ANQGSEA. This CDR3 is CSVVAGVGTQYF. The CDR3 bases are TGCAGCGTTGTCGCAGGGGTTGGGACCCAGTACTTC.

This rearrangement joins TRBV6-1 to TRBJ2-7; either TRBD1 or TRBD2 may fit D (5 bases each). Germline-derived CDR1 and CDR2 are MNHNS and SASEGT. The V end was cut by 2 bases, the J end by 7 bases, with 15 bases between. The CDR3 length is 14 residues. CDR3 sequence reads: CASSETRVWGEQYF. DNA for the CDR3: TGTGCCAGCAGTGAAACCAGGGTTTGGGGGGAGCAGTACTTC.

CDR3 residues: CASSLYAVGNYGYTF. In nucleotides, the CDR3 is TGTGCCAGCAGTTTATATGCAGTCGGGAACTATGGCTACACCTTC. The chain has TRBV28 and TRBJ1-2; D gene ambiguous. Per the germline V gene, CDR1 is MDHEN and CDR2 is SYDVKM. This CDR3 is built from 15 residues. V dropped 1 base and J dropped 2 bases, with 11 bases sitting between them.

This chain connects TRBV7-9 to TRBJ2-7, with D perhaps TRBD1 (6 bases). V was cut by 5 bases and J by 0 bases, with 11 bases left in between. The CDR3 consists of 14 residues. Germline CDR1 reads SEHNR; CDR2 reads FQNEAQ (reference sequence). DNA of the CDR3: TGTGCCAGCAGCAGAAGGGGGAGCTCCTACGAGCAGTACTTC. This translates into CASSRRGSSYEQYF. The complete variable domain, with remaining parts taken from reference TRBV7-9 and TRBJ2-7, reads DTGVSQNPRHKITKRGQNVTFRCDPISEHNRLYWYRQTLGQGPEFLTYFQNEAQLEKSRLLSDRFSAERPKGSFSTLEIQRTEQGDSAMYLCASSRRGSSYEQYFGPGTRLTVT.

This chain joins TRBV11-3 and TRBJ2-1; the D gene is possibly TRBD1 (5 bases). This CDR3 region has 14 residues. The V end lost 2 bases, the J end lost 4 bases, and 9 bases lay between the germline ends. Germline CDR1 is SGHNT and CDR2 is YENEEA. This CDR3 reads CASSLYDRYNEQFF. CDR3 coding DNA: TGTGCCAGCAGCTTATATGACAGATACAATGAGCAGTTCTTC. Full variable domain (rest looked up from reference TRBV11-3 and TRBJ2-1): EAGVVQSPRYKIIEKKQPVAFWCNPISGHNTLYWYLQNLGQGPELLIRYENEEAVDDSQLPKDRFSAERLKGVDSTLKIQPAELGDSAVYLCASSLYDRYNEQFFGPGTRLTVL.

CDR3 sequence: CASRVAGGTYEQYF. The CDR3 DNA sequence: TGTGCCAGCAGGGTGGCGGGAGGCACCTACGAGCAGTACTTC. The V gene is TRBV6-1, the J gene TRBJ2-7; 8 nucleotides agree with TRBD2. This CDR3 comprises 14 residues. CDR1 and CDR2 from the germline V gene are MNHNS and SASEGT. J lost 2 bases, V lost 6 bases, and 6 bases had no gene match.

The chain carries TRBV7-2 and TRBJ2-4, with D perhaps given as TRBD1 or TRBD2 (5 bases each). The germline V and J ends were trimmed by 1 base and 0 bases, with 10 bases remaining between them. This CDR3 spans 16 amino acids. Germline assignment: CDR1 SGHTA and CDR2 FQGNSA. The CDR3 reads CASSLGGAGAKNIQYF. CDR3 nucleotides: TGTGCCAGCAGCTTAGGAGGGGCGGGAGCCAAAAACATTCAGTACTTC.

V and J are TRBV19 and TRBJ2-3, with TRBD1 identical over 8 bases. After removal of 6 bases from V and 1 base from J, the junction contained 3 bases not matched to a gene. The CDR3 totals 14 residues. CDR1 is LNHDA and CDR2 is SQIVND in the germline V gene (reference sequence). The chain's CDR3 is CASSLGQGTDTQYF. DNA of the CDR3: TGTGCCAGTAGCTTGGGACAGGGCACAGATACGCAGTATTTT.